This entry lists 5 T cell receptor beta chains sequenced from one sample in a study of beta chain features in type 1 diabetes. The study, taken as a whole, reports: Patients with Type 1 diabetes showed moderately but significantly shorter TCRB CDR3s in all four CD4+ subsets.

Expressed TCRB transcripts were sequenced, since all the RNA that had been isolated was reverse transcribed. The assay was immunoSEQ multiplex PCR, and TCRdb's table has in-frame clones only and misses some. The sample holds roughly 160,000 clones, around 8.3% seen once. No cognate antigen is known for these TCRs. Sequenced sample: central memory CD4+ T cells from blood. The receptors here all came from a woman aged 18 to 35 with type 1 diabetes.

In regard to this clone: A much larger clone lies one base from this, so it may be a read error. V gene TRBV7-9 combines with J gene TRBJ1-2, with D perhaps matching TRBD1 (5 bases). The CDR3 is 13 residues long. Germline V gives CDR1 SEHNR, CDR2 FQNEAQ (reference sequence). The ends were cut back, 0 bases at V and 4 bases at J, with 6 bases in the middle. The CDR3 reads CASSLAGVYGYTF. The CDR3, as DNA: TGTGCCAGCAGCTTAGCAGGGGTCTATGGCTACACCTTC.

The chain couples TRBV7-2 to TRBJ2-3; D possibly corresponds to TRBD2 (6 bases). With 8 bases removed from V and 3 bases from J, the gap between germline ends came to 15 bases. The CDR3 is made up of 14 amino acids. Germline V CDR1 and CDR2: SGHTA, FQGNSA. CDR3 coding DNA: TGTGCCAGCCAGGAGGGCAGAGGGACAGATACGCAGTATTTT. It codes for CASQEGRGTDTQYF. The full variable domain, its missing parts supplied by reference TRBV7-2 and TRBJ2-3, is GAGVSQSPSNKVTEKGKDVELRCDPISGHTALYWYRQSLGQGLEFLIYFQGNSAPDKSGLPSDRFSAERTGGSVSTLTIQRTQQEDSAVYLCASQEGRGTDTQYFGPGTRLTVL.

This chain links TRBV4-3 with TRBJ2-7; 9 positions match TRBD1. CDR1 and CDR2 from the germline V gene are LGHNA and YSLEER. The ends lost 3 bases at V and 3 bases at J; junction bases unmatched: 3. There are 14 residues in the CDR3. The CDR3 DNA is TGCGCCAGCAGCCATCAGACAGGGGGCTACGAGCAGTACTTC. This sequence encodes CASSHQTGGYEQYF.

CDR3 nucleotide sequence: TGTGCCAGCAGCCAAGACCAAGGGGAGGGGAACAATGAGCAGTTCTTC. Translated: CASSQDQGEGNNEQFF. The gene calls are TRBV4-2 and TRBJ2-1, with TRBD2 matching 7 bases. Looked up from germline, CDR1 is LGHNA and CDR2 is YNFKEQ. Losses at the gene ends were 0 bases for V and 5 bases for J; bases not matched to a gene: 7. The length of the CDR3 is 16 residues.

This clone came up many times. This chain uses TRBV28 with TRBJ2-3; 8 nucleotides agree with TRBD2. Unmatched junction bases numbered 11, after V lost 3 bases and J lost 9 bases. Germline loops: CDR1 MDHEN, CDR2 SYDVKM. The CDR3 is 15 amino acids. This CDR3 is CASSFISGGAGTQYF. DNA for the CDR3: TGTGCCAGCAGTTTCATATCCGGGGGGGCAGGGACGCAGTATTTT.